The present entry profiles one T cell receptor (beta chain) with its context. Antigen: not known. This entry comes from a study of blood T cells in healthy people across ages. General observations from the study: Among T cells, TCR beta diversity per million cells dropped roughly linearly as age rose.

Then a second PCR, running about 7 to 11 cycles, was carried out with a sample-barcoded 5' primer and a J-beta primer mix. Template switching added a 12-random-nucleotide identifier to every cDNA molecule. Using its own MiXCR run on the 5' RACE reads, TCRdb lists one record per CDR3 protein. The table lists some 1.5 million distinct CDR3 sequences, under 30% of them singletons. Per germline, CDR1 MGHDK and CDR2 SYGVNS. The V gene end was trimmed by 4 bases and the J gene end by 3 bases; junction bases not matched to a gene: 4. The CDR3 contains 15 residues. The sequenced material came from blood. The J gene is TRBJ2-1, the V gene TRBV25-1; 9 bases align to TRBD1. The source of this sequence is a young woman in good health. The CDR3, as DNA: TGTGCCAGCAGTGTAGGGGACAGGGTCTACAATGAGCAGTTCTTC. Amino acids: CASSVGDRVYNEQFF.